The entry below gives a single T cell receptor (beta chain) sequence along with its context. Relying on iRepertoire HTBI primers and Arm-PCR of CDR3 regions, the team built TCR beta libraries. As originally analysed: Samples collectively showed approximately 62 TRBV and more than 11 TRBJ segments. TCRdb called the multiplex PCR reads again in MiXCR, with one record for every CDR3 protein. For this entry, the V and J calls and clone size follow TCRdb and not the study's own pipeline. The sample shows hundreds of thousands of distinct CDR3 sequences, 20% to 25% of them seen only once. The source of the sample is a study of regulatory T cells in long-lasting Graves disease. Study in general: By definition, persistent Graves' disease involved antithyroid drugs for over 5 years alongside positive TSH receptor antibodies.

Indicated time point: persistent/refractory GD, antithyroid drugs over 5 years with positive TRAb. PBMC-derived RNA was used for the TCR library. It was by American Thyroid Association guidelines that Graves' disease was diagnosed. This TCR was sampled from a female donor with Graves disease. This specimen was peripheral blood mononuclear cells (PBMCs), taken when the disease was refractory, from a patient treated with antithyroid drugs.

CDR3 sequence reads: CASSPHDAAYEQYF. CDR3 nucleotides: TGTGCCAGCAGCCCCCACGACGCGGCCTACGAGCAGTACTTC. V is TRBV9 and J is TRBJ2-7, with unresolved D. Germline lookup yields CDR1 SGDLS and CDR2 YYNGEE. V was shortened by 4 bases and J by 2 bases, with 13 bases between the two germline ends. The CDR3 has 14 amino acids.